This T cell receptor (beta chain) was recorded in a study of T cell repertoires in cytomegalovirus infection. General study points: Summed frequency of shared TCR beta families picked out CMV carriers who also had the relevant HLA. Predominance within the ex vivo response was attributable to HLA-C-restricted CMV-specific TCR beta clonotypes.

TCRdb ran MiXCR on the reads and lists one entry per CDR3 protein. Of more than 650,000 distinct CDR3 sequences in the sample, roughly 36% were seen once. For this clonotype: Its antigen is unknown.

Germline-derived CDR1 and CDR2 are SEHNR and FQNEAQ (reference sequence). The ends were cut back, 3 bases at V and 4 bases at J, with 16 bases in the middle. There are 15 residues in the CDR3. This TCR derives from a human donor in good health (CMV status not recorded). Some clones in this sample may be carry-over from other donors' samples. V gene TRBV7-9 combines with J gene TRBJ2-7; the D call may be TRBD1 or TRBD2 (5 bases each). Source material: PBMCs. CDR3 in amino acids: CASSFWQVEGYEQYF. The CDR3 bases are TGTGCCAGCAGCTTTTGGCAGGTAGAGGGGTACGAGCAGTACTTC. The complete variable domain, with remaining parts taken from reference TRBV7-9 and TRBJ2-7, reads DTGVSQNPRHKITKRGQNVTFRCDPISEHNRLYWYRQTLGQGPEFLTYFQNEAQLEKSRLLSDRFSAERPKGSFSTLEIQRTEQGDSAMYLCASSFWQVEGYEQYFGPGTRLTVT.